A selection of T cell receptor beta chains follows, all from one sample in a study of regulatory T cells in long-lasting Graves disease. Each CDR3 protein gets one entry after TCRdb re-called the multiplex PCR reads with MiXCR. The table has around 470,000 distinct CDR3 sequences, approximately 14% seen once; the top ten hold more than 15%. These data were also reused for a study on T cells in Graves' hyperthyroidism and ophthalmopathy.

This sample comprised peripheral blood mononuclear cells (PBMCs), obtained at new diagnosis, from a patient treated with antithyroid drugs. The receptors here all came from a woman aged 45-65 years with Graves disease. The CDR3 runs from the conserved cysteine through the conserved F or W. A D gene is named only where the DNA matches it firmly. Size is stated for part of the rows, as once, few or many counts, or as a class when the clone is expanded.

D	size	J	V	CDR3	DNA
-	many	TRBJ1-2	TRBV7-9	CASSLPDEVNYGYTF	TGTGCCAGCAGCTTACCGGACGAAGTGAACTATGGCTACACCTTC
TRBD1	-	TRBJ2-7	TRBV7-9	CASSHPGTGPDEQYF	TGTGCCAGCAGCCACCCCGGGACAGGCCCTGACGAGCAGTACTTC
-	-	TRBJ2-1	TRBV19	CASSIGQVTYNEQFF	TGTGCCAGTAGTATTGGGCAGGTCACTTACAATGAGCAGTTCTTC
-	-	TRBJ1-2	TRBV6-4	CASSDGGNYGYTF	TGTGCCAGCAGTGACGGGGGCAACTATGGCTACACCTTC
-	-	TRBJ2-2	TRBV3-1	CASSQEGGAYTGELFF	TGTGCCAGCAGCCAAGAGGGGGGCGCCTACACCGGGGAGCTGTTTTTT
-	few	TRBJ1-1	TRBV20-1	CSARERGTEAFF	TGCAGTGCTAGAGAACGGGGAACTGAAGCTTTCTTT
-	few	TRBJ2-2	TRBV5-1	CASRLSDTLTGELFF	TGCGCCAGCAGACTATCAGACACACTCACCGGGGAGCTGTTTTTT
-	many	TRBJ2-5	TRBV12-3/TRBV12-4	CASSLSWQETQYF	TGTGCCAGCAGTTTATCCTGGCAAGAGACCCAGTACTTC
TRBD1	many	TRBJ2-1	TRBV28	CASSHYRGSGNEQFF	TGTGCCAGCAGTCACTACAGGGGATCGGGCAATGAGCAGTTCTTC
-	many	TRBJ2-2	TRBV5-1	CASSFENTGELFF	TGTGCCAGCAGTTTTGAGAACACCGGGGAGCTGTTTTTT
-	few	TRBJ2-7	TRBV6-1	CASSLLRGEQYF	TGTGCCAGCAGCCTTCTCAGGGGCGAGCAGTACTTC
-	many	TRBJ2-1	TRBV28	CASKGDLYSTMKDNEQFF	TGTGCCAGCAAGGGGGACTTGTATAGCACGATGAAGGACAATGAGCAGTTCTTC
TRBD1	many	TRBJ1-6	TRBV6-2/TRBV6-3	CASSFDRGGSPLHF	TGTGCCAGCAGTTTTGACAGGGGAGGTTCACCCCTCCACTTT
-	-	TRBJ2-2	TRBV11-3	CASGPGGAGELFF	TGTGCCAGCGGGCCGGGCGGGGCCGGGGAGCTGTTTTTT
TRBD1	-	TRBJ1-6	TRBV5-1	CASSPGQAIIQPLHF	TGCGCCAGCAGCCCAGGACAGGCTATAATTCAACCCCTCCACTTT
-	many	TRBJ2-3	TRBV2	CASNAQGTGTDTQYF	TGTGCCAGCAACGCTCAGGGGACGGGCACAGATACGCAGTATTTT
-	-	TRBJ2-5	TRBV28	CASSPDARETQYF	TGTGCCAGCAGTCCGGACGCCCGAGAGACCCAGTACTTC
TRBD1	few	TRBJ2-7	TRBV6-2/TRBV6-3	CASSPAPTGNSYEQYF	TGTGCCAGCAGCCCCGCTCCGACAGGGAACTCCTACGAGCAGTACTTC
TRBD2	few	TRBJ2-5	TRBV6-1	CASSKLGTSGLETQYF	TGTGCCAGCAGTAAACTTGGGACTAGCGGGTTGGAGACCCAGTACTTC
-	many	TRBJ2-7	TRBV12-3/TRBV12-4	CASTPGVGEQYF	TGTGCCAGCACCCCAGGGGTTGGCGAGCAGTACTTC
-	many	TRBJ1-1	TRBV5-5	CASSWEADRAFF	TGTGCCAGCAGCTGGGAGGCCGATCGGGCTTTCTTT
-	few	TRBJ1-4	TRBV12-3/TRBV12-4	CASSLTEGVTNEKLFF	TGTGCCAGCAGTTTAACCGAGGGTGTAACTAATGAAAAACTGTTTTTT
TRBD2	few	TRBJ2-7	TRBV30	CAWRGLAGGSSYEQYF	TGTGCCTGGAGGGGACTAGCGGGAGGGTCTTCCTACGAGCAGTACTTC
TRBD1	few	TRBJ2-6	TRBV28	CASSFRTGSSGANVLTF	TGTGCCAGCAGTTTTCGGACAGGGAGCTCTGGGGCCAACGTCCTGACTTTC
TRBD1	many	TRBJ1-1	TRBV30	CAWGTGAGGEAFF	TGTGCCTGGGGGACAGGGGCTGGGGGTGAAGCTTTCTTT
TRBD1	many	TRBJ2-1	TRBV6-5	CASSYLGGTGDNEQFF	TGTGCCAGCAGTTACTTAGGTGGGACAGGGGACAATGAGCAGTTCTTC
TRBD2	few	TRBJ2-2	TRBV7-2	CASSLDVGLADGELFF	TGTGCCAGCAGCTTAGATGTAGGACTAGCGGACGGGGAGCTGTTTTTT
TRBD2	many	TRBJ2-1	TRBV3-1	CASSQTSGRWDEQFF	TGTGCCAGCAGCCAAACTAGCGGGAGATGGGATGAGCAGTTCTTC
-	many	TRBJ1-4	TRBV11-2	CASGIGPYEKLFF	TGTGCCAGCGGAATCGGACCTTACGAAAAACTGTTTTTT
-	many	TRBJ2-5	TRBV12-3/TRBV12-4	CASSLVGAQETQYF	TGTGCCAGCAGTTTAGTGGGAGCCCAAGAGACCCAGTACTTC
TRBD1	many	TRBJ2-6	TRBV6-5	CASSSTGTGANVLTF	TGTGCCAGCAGTTCGACAGGGACTGGGGCCAACGTCCTGACTTTC
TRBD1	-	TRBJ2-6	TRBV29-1	CSVDDRGSSGANVLTF	TGCAGCGTGGATGACAGGGGGTCCTCTGGGGCCAACGTCCTGACTTTC
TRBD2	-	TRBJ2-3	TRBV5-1	CASRPGLNTDTQYF	TGCGCCAGCCGCCCGGGACTAAACACAGATACGCAGTATTTT
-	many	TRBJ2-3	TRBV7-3	CASSFGTAGDTQYF	TGTGCCAGCAGCTTCGGGACAGCGGGAGACACGCAGTATTTT
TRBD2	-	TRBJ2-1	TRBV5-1	CASSLAGLAGLPLDEQFF	TGCGCCAGCAGCTTGGCCGGACTAGCGGGCCTCCCTCTGGATGAGCAGTTCTTC
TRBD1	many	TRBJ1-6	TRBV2	CASPATGEHSPLHF	TGTGCCAGCCCGGCGACAGGGGAGCATTCACCCCTCCACTTT
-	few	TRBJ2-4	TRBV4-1	CASSQSPTVAKNIQYF	TGCGCCAGCAGCCAAAGCCCGACAGTAGCCAAAAACATTCAGTACTTC
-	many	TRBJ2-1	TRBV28	CASTKGSDEQFF	TGTGCCAGCACTAAGGGTTCCGATGAGCAGTTCTTC
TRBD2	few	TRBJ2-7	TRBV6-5	CASSYSAGGLYEQYF	TGTGCCAGCAGTTACTCGGCGGGAGGACTCTACGAGCAGTACTTC
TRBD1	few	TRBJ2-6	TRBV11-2	CASRRQGAFGANVLTF	TGTGCCAGCAGGAGACAGGGGGCATTTGGGGCCAACGTCCTGACTTTC
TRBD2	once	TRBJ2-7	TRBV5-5	CASSQTSGSAYEQYF	TGTGCCAGCAGCCAGACTAGCGGGAGTGCCTACGAGCAGTACTTC
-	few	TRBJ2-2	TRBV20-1	CSAHPRDTGELFF	TGCAGTGCTCACCCCAGGGACACCGGGGAGCTGTTTTTT
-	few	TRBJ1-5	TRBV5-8	CASSLGQPLNQPQHF	TGTGCCAGCAGCTTGGGACAGCCTTTAAATCAGCCCCAGCATTTT
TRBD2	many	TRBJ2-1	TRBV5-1	CASTLTGTSIYNEQFF	TGCGCCAGCACCCTAACCGGGACTAGCATCTACAATGAGCAGTTCTTC
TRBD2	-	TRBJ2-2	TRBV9	CASSKGLAGNTGELFF	TGTGCCAGCAGCAAGGGACTAGCGGGAAACACCGGGGAGCTGTTTTTT
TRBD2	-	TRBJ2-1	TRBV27	CASSLGGLAGVEQFF	TGTGCCAGCAGTTTAGGGGGACTAGCGGGAGTTGAGCAGTTCTTC